These T cell receptor beta chains were read from a single sample in a study of spatial heterogeneity in lung cancer. Each CDR3 protein gets one entry after TCRdb re-called the 5' RACE reads with MiXCR. In the table there are around 41,000 distinct CDR3 sequences, under 7.5% of which are singletons. The sample in question was PBMCs, obtained at surgery. These receptors all come from a female donor with early-stage non-small cell lung cancer. The CDR3 runs from the conserved cysteine through the conserved F or W. A D gene is named only where the DNA matches it firmly. Clone sizes are shown as once, few, many or a size class.

many | 11 | TRBJ1-5 | TRBV12-3/TRBV12-4 | . | CASSLNRLQHF | TGTGCCAGCAGTTTAAACAGGCTCCAGCATTTT
many | 14 | TRBJ1-1 | TRBV12-3/TRBV12-4 | . | CASSADGFNTEAFF | TGTGCCAGCAGTGCGGACGGATTTAACACTGAAGCTTTCTTT
few | 15 | TRBJ2-5 | TRBV18 | . | CASSFSDRKQETQYF | TGTGCCAGCTCCTTTTCTGACCGGAAACAAGAGACCCAGTACTTC
many | 13 | TRBJ2-7 | TRBV7-9 | . | CASSLRRSYEQYF | TGTGCCAGCAGCCTCAGGCGCAGCTACGAGCAGTACTTC
many | 14 | TRBJ1-4 | TRBV6-1 | TRBD1 | CASTPTGANEKLFF | TGTGCCAGCACCCCGACAGGGGCTAATGAAAAACTGTTTTTT
many | 15 | TRBJ2-3 | TRBV12-3/TRBV12-4 | TRBD2 | CASRISGGASDTQYF | TGTGCCAGCAGGATTAGCGGGGGGGCATCAGATACGCAGTATTTT
many | 19 | TRBJ2-7 | TRBV20-1 | TRBD2 | CSARWAERLAGGLSYEQYF | TGCAGTGCTAGATGGGCCGAGAGACTAGCGGGGGGCCTCTCCTACGAGCAGTACTTC
few | 19 | TRBJ2-6 | TRBV5-1 | . | CASSFVSSIRGSGANVLTF | TGCGCCAGCAGCTTTGTGTCGTCCATAAGGGGCTCTGGGGCCAACGTCCTGACTTTC
many | 12 | TRBJ2-5 | TRBV4-1 | . | CASSQPGETQYF | TGCGCCAGCAGCCAGCCCGGAGAGACCCAGTACTTC
many | 16 | TRBJ1-1 | TRBV5-1 | . | CASSLSPSPSNTEAFF | TGCGCCAGCAGCTTGAGCCCTAGCCCCTCGAACACTGAAGCTTTCTTT